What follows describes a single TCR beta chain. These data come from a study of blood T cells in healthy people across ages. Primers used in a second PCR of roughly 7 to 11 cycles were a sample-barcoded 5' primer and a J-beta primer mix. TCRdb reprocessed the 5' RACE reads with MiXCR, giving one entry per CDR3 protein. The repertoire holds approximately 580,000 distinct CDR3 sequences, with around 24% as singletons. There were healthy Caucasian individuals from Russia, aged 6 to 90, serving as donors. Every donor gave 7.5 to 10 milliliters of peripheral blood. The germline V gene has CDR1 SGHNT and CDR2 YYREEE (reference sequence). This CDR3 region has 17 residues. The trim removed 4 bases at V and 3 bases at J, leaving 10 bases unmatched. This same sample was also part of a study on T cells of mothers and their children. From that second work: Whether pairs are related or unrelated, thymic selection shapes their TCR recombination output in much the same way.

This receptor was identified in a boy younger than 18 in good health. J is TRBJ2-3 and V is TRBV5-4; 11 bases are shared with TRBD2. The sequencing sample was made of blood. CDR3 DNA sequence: TGTGCCAGCAGCGGAGGGACGGCTAGCGGGGGGACAGATACGCAGTATTTT. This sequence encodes CASSGGTASGGTDTQYF.